The 13 T cell receptor beta chains given below trace back to one sample, sequenced in a study of T cells in Graves' hyperthyroidism and ophthalmopathy. Amplification of TCR beta CDR3 regions was performed using RNA transcripts as template. RT-PCR in the first round (using the HTBI primer set) targeted the TCR CDR3. MiXCR, run by TCRdb on the multiplex PCR reads, gives a single entry per CDR3 protein. The sample has about 740,000 distinct CDR3 sequences; approximately 14% are singletons. Material: blood. The source is a woman aged 18 to 35 with Graves' hyperthyroidism.

This clonotype was counted many times. The rearrangement uses TRBV11-2 and TRBJ2-5; D gene unclear. This CDR3 contains 15 residues. V was cut by 5 bases and J by 4 bases, with 17 bases left in between. Germline-derived CDR1 and CDR2 are SGHAT and FQNNGV. CDR3 protein: CASSPRLAWGETQYF. CDR3 DNA sequence: TGTGCCAGCAGCCCCCGTCTCGCGTGGGGAGAGACCCAGTACTTC.

This clonotype occurred a few times. The rearrangement joins TRBV28 to TRBJ2-3, with 8 positions matching TRBD2. The V and J ends lost 6 bases and 3 bases, in that order; junction bases with no gene match: 5. This CDR3 spans 14 amino acids. Germline V gene data show CDR1 as MDHEN and CDR2 as SYDVKM. As DNA, the CDR3 is TGTGCCAGCAGGCTTAGCGGGGTAACAGATACGCAGTATTTT. Residues: CASRLSGVTDTQYF.

A few counts support this clonotype. The chain carries TRBV18 and TRBJ2-1; 10 bases match TRBD1. The junction had 5 bases not matched to a gene; V was cut back by 3 bases and J by 6 bases. Germline V gene data show CDR1 as KGHSH and CDR2 as LQKENI. The CDR3 runs to 15 residues. The CDR3, as DNA: TGTGCCAGCTCACCCGCAGGGACAGGGGTCAATGAGCAGTTCTTC. Protein product: CASSPAGTGVNEQFF.

This clonotype occurred a few times. CDR3 amino acids: CSAVRPGQETQYF. Here the CDR3 DNA reads TGCAGTGCTGTACGACCGGGACAAGAGACCCAGTACTTC. This rearrangement joins TRBV20-1 to TRBJ2-5, with D tentatively TRBD2 (5 bases). The V and J ends lost 5 bases and 2 bases respectively, with 12 bases between them. The CDR3 has 13 amino acids. Looked up from germline, CDR1 is DFQATT and CDR2 is SNEGSKA (reference sequence).

Only a few counts were recorded for this clonotype. V usage is TRBV7-2 and J usage is TRBJ1-5, with 8 bases fitting TRBD1. V shed 4 bases and J 4 bases; nucleotides not matched to a gene: 12. Germline V lookup: CDR1 SGHTA, CDR2 FQGNSA. This CDR3 is built from 17 residues. CDR3 region: CASSSSGGGYRNQPQHF. DNA of the CDR3: TGTGCCAGCAGCTCTTCAGGGGGCGGCTATAGGAATCAGCCCCAGCATTTT.

Ten or more counts support this clonotype. This chain connects TRBV5-1 to TRBJ2-5; 11 bases are a match to TRBD1. CDR1 and CDR2 (germline): SGHRS, YFSETQ. With V trimmed by 3 bases and J by 12 bases, 10 bases remained unmatched. The CDR3 has 14 amino acids. The CDR3 loop reads CASSSRGQGEREYF. The CDR3 bases are TGCGCCAGCAGCTCTAGGGGACAGGGGGAAAGGGAGTACTTC.

Many counts were recorded for this clonotype. CDR3 amino acids: CASSLGRLQTDTQYF. DNA for the CDR3: TGTGCCAGCAGCCTTGGACGACTGCAAACAGATACGCAGTATTTT. V gene TRBV28 combines with J gene TRBJ2-3; D is unresolved. From germline, CDR1 is MDHEN and CDR2 SYDVKM. This CDR3 has 15 amino acids. The ends were cut back, 6 bases at V and 3 bases at J, with 16 bases in the middle.

This clonotype was found many times. The chain links TRBV3-1 to TRBJ2-3; D is perhaps TRBD1 (6 bases). V lost 4 bases and J 0 bases, leaving 14 bases between the germline ends. There are 16 residues in the CDR3. Germline CDR1 and CDR2: LGHDT and YNNKEL (reference sequence). The CDR3 DNA follows: TGTGCCAGCAGCCCCTCCGACAGGTTTAGCACAGATACGCAGTATTTT. Translated: CASSPSDRFSTDTQYF.

This clonotype has only a few counts. This chain uses TRBV5-4 with TRBJ2-3; 8 bases match TRBD2. This CDR3 is built from 14 residues. From germline, CDR1 is SGHNT and CDR2 YYREEE (reference sequence). After removal of 2 bases from V and 5 bases from J, the junction contained 4 bases not matched to a gene. Here the CDR3 reads CASSLKREKDTQYF. Here the CDR3 DNA reads TGTGCCAGCAGCTTAAAGCGGGAGAAAGATACGCAGTATTTT.

In its sample, this clonotype was seen many times. The chain is built from TRBV9 and TRBJ1-1; 9 bases map to TRBD1. Looked up from germline, CDR1 is SGDLS and CDR2 is YYNGEE. The CDR3 spans 16 residues. V lost 3 bases and J lost 1; bases outside the gene matches: 7. CDR3 DNA sequence: TGTGCCAGCAGCGGGGGGGGGGACAGGGCGAACACTGAAGCTTTCTTT. It codes for CASSGGGDRANTEAFF. The full variable domain, with the rest looked up from reference TRBV9 and TRBJ1-1, is DSGVTQTPKHLITATGQRVTLRCSPRSGDLSVYWYQQSLDQGLQFLIQYYNGEERAKGNILERFSAQQFPDLHSELNLSSLELGDSALYFCASSGGGDRANTEAFFGQGTRLTVV.

This clonotype was seen repeatedly, ten times or more. The chain combines TRBV6-1 with TRBJ2-1, with 9 bases fitting TRBD1. The germline V gene encodes CDR1 MNHNS and CDR2 SASEGT. The V and J ends lost 6 bases and 8 bases, in that order; junction bases with no gene match: 11. The CDR3 runs to 15 residues. CDR3 bases: TGTGCCAGCAGACGAGGAACAGGGGGCGGGGATGAGCAGTTCTTC. As protein: CASRRGTGGGDEQFF.

Ten or more counts support this clonotype. The chain combines TRBV6-1 with TRBJ2-3; the D gene is possibly TRBD2 (7 bases). V lost 5 bases to trimming and J lost 6 bases, with 18 bases between them. Germline lookup yields CDR1 MNHNS and CDR2 SASEGT. The CDR3 is 15 residues long. CDR3: CASSYRGAYGDTQYF. The CDR3 nucleotides read TGTGCCAGCAGTTATCGGGGGGCTTATGGGGATACGCAGTATTTT.

CDR3 in DNA: TGCGCCAGCAGCACGGGGGGGGCGCTGAGCACTGAAGCTTTCTTT. As protein: CASSTGGALSTEAFF. The chain has TRBV5-1 and TRBJ1-1; TRBD1 is a possible D gene (6 bases). Germline V gives CDR1 SGHRS, CDR2 YFSETQ. CDR3 size: 15 residues. The V end was cut by 4 bases, the J end by 4 bases, with 17 bases between.